This T cell receptor beta chain was identified during a study of a mutant IDH1 vaccine in newly diagnosed glioma. About the study: Treatment recipients were roughly 62% male and around 40% female, and their mean age was around 37 years. Most patients had radiochemotherapy with temozolomide before enrollment; others had one alone. Whole-study results and caveats: Apparently unrelated to pseudoprogression were changes in the top peripheral T cell clonotypes.

In germline, CDR1 is SGHAT, CDR2 FQNNGV. Trimming cost V 1 base and J 2 bases, with 7 bases left between them. There are 14 residues in the CDR3. Data came from immunoSEQ multiplex PCR; TCRdb stores just in-frame clones and leaves some out. Among 98,000 or so clones listed, 85% to 90% were seen once. As regards this clone: Antigen specificity is unknown.

Time point described: baseline, week 1 (first vaccination visit). Specified treatment: pre-vaccination baseline after standard-of-care therapy. This chain joins TRBV11-2 and TRBJ2-3; D unclear. This sequence was found in a woman between 50 and 59 years old with glioma. The sample here was PBMCs, taken from a glioma patient treated with radiotherapy, temozolomide or both. The CDR3 sequence: CASSLVLNTDTQYF. The CDR3 DNA is TGTGCCAGCAGCTTAGTACTCAACACAGATACGCAGTATTTT.